This T cell receptor beta chain was sequenced for a study of blood T cell repertoires in COVID-19. About the research overall: The origin of the acute and convalescent COVID-19 samples was the United States, Italy and Spain. In each case, the material was cDNA or gDNA derived from T cells, B-cell-depleted T cells, or PBMCs.

As originally analysed: Reference gene primer amplification in the assay estimated nucleated cell counts. Clones were read by immunoSEQ multiplex PCR, and TCRdb kept only the in-frame ones, dropping some. D and trimming were read from the DNA, whereas the V and J calls and clone size are those reported in that table. The sample consists of hundreds of thousands of clones, about 73% of them appearing once. This CDR3 spans 16 amino acids. Germline values: CDR1 SGHDT, CDR2 YYEEEE. Trimming took 1 base from V and 2 from J, leaving 13 bases between them. This chain joins TRBV5-6 and TRBJ2-4; possibly TRBD2 for D (7 bases). This TCR derives from a woman older than 75 with acute or convalescent COVID-19. Sequencing was done on a sample of peripheral blood. The CDR3 bases are TGTGCCAGCAGCTTGTGGGGGGGCTCGTCCAAAAACATTCAGTACTTC. It translates to CASSLWGGSSKNIQYF.